This TCR beta chain was observed in a study of T cell repertoires in cytomegalovirus infection. About this clonotype itself: The antigen is undetermined.

The V segment lost 5 bases and the J segment 0 bases; nucleotides outside the gene matches: 4. Looked up from germline, CDR1 is DFQATT and CDR2 is SNEGSKA (reference sequence). The CDR3 runs 14 residues. TCRdb passed the reads through MiXCR, listing each CDR3 protein once. The sample shows roughly 500,000 distinct CDR3 sequences, 30% to 40% of them seen only once. The source material was cultured PBMCs, sampled from culture after CMV antigen stimulation. This receptor was obtained from a human donor in good health (CMV status not recorded). Some clones in this sample may be carry-over from other donors' samples. The chain links TRBV20-1 to TRBJ2-3, with TRBD2 matching over 8 bases. CDR3: CSAPGGISTDTQYF. The CDR3 nucleotides are TGCAGTGCTCCGGGGGGGATTAGCACAGATACGCAGTATTTT.